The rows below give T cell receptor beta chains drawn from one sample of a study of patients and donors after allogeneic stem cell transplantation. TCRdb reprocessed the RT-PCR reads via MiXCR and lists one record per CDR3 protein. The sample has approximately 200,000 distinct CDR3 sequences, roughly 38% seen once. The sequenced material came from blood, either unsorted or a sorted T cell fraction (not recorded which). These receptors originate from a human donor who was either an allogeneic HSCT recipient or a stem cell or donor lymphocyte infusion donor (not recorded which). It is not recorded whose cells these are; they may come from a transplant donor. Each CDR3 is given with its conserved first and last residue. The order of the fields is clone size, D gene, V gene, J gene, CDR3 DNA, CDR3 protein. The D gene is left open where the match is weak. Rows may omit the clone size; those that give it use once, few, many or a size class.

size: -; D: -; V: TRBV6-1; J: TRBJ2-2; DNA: TGTGCCAGCAGTGAAACGATCGACACCGGGGAGCTGTTTTTT; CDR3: CASSETIDTGELFF
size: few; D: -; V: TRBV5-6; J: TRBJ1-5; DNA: TGTGCCAGCAGCTTGGCAGGGATTGAGCCCCAGCATTTT; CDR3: CASSLAGIEPQHF
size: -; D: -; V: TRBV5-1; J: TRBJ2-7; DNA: TGCGCCAGCAGCCCGCAGGCATCCTACGAGCAGTACTTC; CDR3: CASSPQASYEQYF
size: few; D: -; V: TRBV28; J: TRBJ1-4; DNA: TGTGCCAGCAGCCCGGACCCCGAGCGGGCTGAAAAACTGTTTTTT; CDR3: CASSPDPERAEKLFF
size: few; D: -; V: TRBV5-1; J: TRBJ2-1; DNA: TGCGCCAGCAGCCACCAAACAGGATCCAATGAGCAGTTCTTC; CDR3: CASSHQTGSNEQFF
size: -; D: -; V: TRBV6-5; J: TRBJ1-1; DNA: TGTGCCAGCAGTTACAACGGGAACACTGAAGCTTTCTTT; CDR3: CASSYNGNTEAFF
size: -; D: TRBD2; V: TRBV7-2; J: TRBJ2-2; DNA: TGTGCCAGCAGCCCTATCCACCAAACTAGCGGCTCCAGCACCGGGGAGCTGTTTTTT; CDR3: CASSPIHQTSGSSTGELFF
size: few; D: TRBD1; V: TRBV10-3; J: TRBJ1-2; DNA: TGTGCCATCAGTGACCGTGGGACAGGAGATTATGGCTACACCTTC; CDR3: CAISDRGTGDYGYTF
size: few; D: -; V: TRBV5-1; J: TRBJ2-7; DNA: TGCGCCAGCAGCTTACCCCGGGAGAACGGCGAGCAGTACTTC; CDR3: CASSLPRENGEQYF
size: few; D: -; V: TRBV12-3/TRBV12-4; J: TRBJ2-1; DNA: TGTGCCAGCAGTTTAAATGAGCAGTTCTTC; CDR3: CASSLNEQFF
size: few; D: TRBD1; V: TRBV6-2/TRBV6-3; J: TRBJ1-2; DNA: TGTGCCAGCAGCATTCGACAGGGTGGCGGCTACACCTTC; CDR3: CASSIRQGGGYTF
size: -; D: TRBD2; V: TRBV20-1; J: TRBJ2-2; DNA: TGCAGTGCCCTACTAGCGGGGGCAACCGGGGAGCTGTTTTTT; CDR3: CSALLAGATGELFF